Reported below is one T cell receptor beta chain. The data are from a study of blood T cell repertoires in COVID-19. The wider study: Italy, Spain and the United States were the sources of the convalescent and acute COVID-19 samples.

The V gene's germline CDR1 is SGHRS and CDR2 YFSETQ. The CDR3 has 13 residues. The V gene lost 7 bases and the J gene lost 9 bases, with 17 bases spanning the gap. Under the authors' procedure: For nucleated cells, counts were estimated from reference gene primer amplification. Repertoires were generated with immunoSEQ multiplex PCR, while TCRdb's copy carries only in-frame clones and drops some. V, J and clone size are taken as reported in that table, and D and trimming were inferred from the DNA itself. This table has about 88,000 clones, over 75% appearing once. Sequences were obtained from peripheral blood. The chain joins TRBV5-1 to TRBJ2-1; a possible D gene is TRBD2 (6 bases). The receptor's source is a woman aged 70 to 79 with acute or convalescent COVID-19. The CDR3 loop reads CASSLALSGEQFF. In DNA form, the CDR3 reads TGCGCCAGCTCCCTAGCGCTGTCGGGTGAGCAGTTCTTC. The complete variable domain, with remaining parts taken from reference TRBV5-1 and TRBJ2-1, reads KAGVTQTPRYLIKTRGQQVTLSCSPISGHRSVSWYQQTPGQGLQFLFEYFSETQRNKGNFPGRFSGRQFSNSRSEMNVSTLELGDSALYLCASSLALSGEQFFGPGTRLTVL.